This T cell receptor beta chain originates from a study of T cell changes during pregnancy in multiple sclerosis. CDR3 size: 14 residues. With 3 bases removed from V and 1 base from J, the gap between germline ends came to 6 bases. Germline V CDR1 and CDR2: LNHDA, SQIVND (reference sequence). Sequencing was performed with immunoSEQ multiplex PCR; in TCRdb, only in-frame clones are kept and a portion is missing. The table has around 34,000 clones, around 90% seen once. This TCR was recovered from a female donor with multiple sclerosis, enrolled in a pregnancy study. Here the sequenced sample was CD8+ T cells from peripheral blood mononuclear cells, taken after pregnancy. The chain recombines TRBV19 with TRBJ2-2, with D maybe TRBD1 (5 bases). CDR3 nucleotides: TGTGCCAGTAGTATGGGGCAGAACACCGGGGAGCTGTTTTTT. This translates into CASSMGQNTGELFF.